The 30 T cell receptor beta chains below come from one sample, sequenced in a study of cytomegalovirus exposure and HLA in healthy donors. Both 60 Vbeta primers and 13 Jbeta primers went into the PCR. Profiling relied on immunoSEQ multiplex PCR, and the TCRdb table lists in-frame clones only, not all of them. The sample shows some 57,000 clones, roughly 50% of them seen only once. Material: PBMCs. Receptors were obtained from a human donor in good health.

With respect to this clone: The junction departs from the called germline gene at one end, perhaps through a read error. The chain uses TRBV19 and TRBJ1-4; 8 bases align to TRBD1. The germline gives CDR1 LNHDA, CDR2 SQIVND (reference sequence). CDR3 length: 14 amino acids. Here the CDR3 DNA reads TGTGCCAGTAGTATTGGACAGGGTAATGAAAAATTGTTTTTT. Protein sequence: CASSIGQGNEKLFF.

V usage is TRBV6-1 and J usage is TRBJ1-2, with D unclear. Trimming pared 6 bases from V and 2 bases from J, leaving 10 bases between. The CDR3 contains 13 residues. Germline V gene lookup returns CDR1 MNHNS and CDR2 SASEGT. In DNA, the CDR3 is TGTGCCAGCAGGGAGGGATCGAACTATGGCTACACCTTC. It translates to CASREGSNYGYTF.

V usage is TRBV9 and J usage is TRBJ2-1; 8 bases agree with TRBD1. Germline CDR1 is SGDLS and CDR2 is YYNGEE. Germline trimming cut 3 bases from V and 5 bases from J; bases unmatched to any gene: 7. The CDR3 spans 15 residues. The CDR3 DNA follows: TGTGCCAGCAGCGACCGGACAGGGAGGAACAATGAGCAGTTCTTC. Translation: CASSDRTGRNNEQFF.

The V gene is TRBV6-5, the J gene TRBJ2-7, with TRBD1 matching 9 bases. Germline V lookup: CDR1 MNHEY, CDR2 SVGAGI. The V and J ends lost 2 bases and 6 bases, in that order; junction bases with no gene match: 8. This CDR3 has 15 residues. The CDR3 region is CASSYQSTGGTEQYF. As DNA, the CDR3 is TGTGCCAGCAGTTACCAGTCAACAGGGGGCACCGAGCAGTACTTC.

As DNA, the CDR3 is TGTGCCAGCAGCTTAGGGGGCTCAACTAATGAAAAACTGTTTTTT. The encoded protein is CASSLGGSTNEKLFF. The rearrangement uses TRBV7-6 and TRBJ1-4, with a weak D call TRBD1 (5 bases). Trimming removed 1 base from V and 0 bases from J, with 6 bases in between. The CDR3 runs to 15 residues. Germline lookup yields CDR1 SGHVS and CDR2 FNYEAQ.

This clone was found a few times. The chain uses TRBV6-1 and TRBJ1-6; the match to TRBD1 covers 9 bases. The germline V gene has CDR1 MNHNS and CDR2 SASEGT. V shed 4 bases, J shed 3 bases, and the junction held 13 bases outside the gene matches. There are 19 residues in the CDR3. Written as DNA, the CDR3 is TGTGCCAGCAGTGGATCCGGGACAGGGTCCTATAACTATAATTCACCCCTCCACTTT. It encodes CASSGSGTGSYNYNSPLHF.

The chain employs TRBV18 and TRBJ2-1; D possibly corresponds to TRBD2 (5 bases). V lost 4 bases to trimming and J lost 2 bases, with 9 bases between them. CDR1 is KGHSH, CDR2 LQKENI, per germline. The CDR3 length is 14 residues. The CDR3 region is CASSRGKAYNEQFF. Here the CDR3 DNA reads TGTGCCAGCTCACGAGGGAAGGCCTACAATGAGCAGTTCTTC.

V is TRBV6-5 and J is TRBJ2-3, with 11 bases that match TRBD1. CDR1 is MNHEY and CDR2 is SVGAGI in the germline V gene. Losses at the gene ends were 2 bases for V and 5 bases for J; bases not matched to a gene: 6. The CDR3 totals 16 residues. CDR3 nucleotide sequence: TGTGCCAGCAGTTACCACAGGACAGGGGGCCGAGATACGCAGTATTTT. This translates into CASSYHRTGGRDTQYF.

This clone turned up a few times. The rearrangement joins TRBV18 to TRBJ1-1; TRBD1 matches 7 bases. With 8 bases clipped from V and 4 bases from J, the junction kept 7 bases outside the gene matches. Germline loops: CDR1 KGHSH, CDR2 LQKENI. This CDR3 is 13 amino acids long. CDR3 sequence (DNA): TGTGCCAGCCACGGACCAGGGGGCACTGAAGCTTTCTTT. It is translated as CASHGPGGTEAFF.

This clone was recorded once. The chain recombines TRBV6-1 with TRBJ1-2; 8 bases are shared with TRBD1. Germline assignment: CDR1 MNHNS and CDR2 SASEGT. V trimming: 5 bases; J trimming: 0 bases; junction bases outside the gene matches: 5. The CDR3 is made up of 15 amino acids. The CDR3 DNA sequence: TGTGCCAGCAGTTGGGGACAGGACCCTAACTATGGCTACACCTTC. Its protein is CASSWGQDPNYGYTF.

The chain carries TRBV5-1 and TRBJ2-7; maybe TRBD2 (7 bases). V lost 4 bases and J 2 bases, leaving 16 bases between the germline ends. The CDR3 covers 15 residues. Germline V gene data show CDR1 as SGHRS and CDR2 as YFSETQ. The CDR3 coding sequence is TGCGCCAGCAGCCAGGGTGGGGGGGCCCCCTACGAGCAGTACTTC. Amino acid sequence: CASSQGGGAPYEQYF. The full variable domain, in which reference TRBV5-1 and TRBJ2-7 provide the parts outside the CDR3, is KAGVTQTPRYLIKTRGQQVTLSCSPISGHRSVSWYQQTPGQGLQFLFEYFSETQRNKGNFPGRFSGRQFSNSRSEMNVSTLELGDSALYLCASSQGGGAPYEQYFGPGTRLTVT.

The chain recombines TRBV7-2 with TRBJ2-5, with a tentative D call TRBD2 (5 bases). Looked up from germline, CDR1 is SGHTA and CDR2 is FQGNSA. This CDR3 contains 14 residues. Between the trimmed V and J ends, which lost 6 bases and 2 bases, there was a span of 13 bases. The CDR3 sequence: CASSKESGQETQYF. In nucleotides, the CDR3 is TGTGCCAGCAGTAAAGAGAGCGGACAAGAGACCCAGTACTTC.

V gene TRBV2 combines with J gene TRBJ2-7; D possibly corresponds to TRBD2 (5 bases). CDR1 SNHLY and CDR2 FYNNEI come from the germline V gene. Trimming took 3 bases from V and 7 from J, leaving 19 bases between them. This CDR3 has 15 residues. The CDR3 sequence is CASSDPGRTVGEQYF. CDR3 nucleotides: TGTGCCAGCAGTGACCCGGGCCGGACTGTGGGGGAGCAGTACTTC.

There are a few counts of this clone. The chain couples TRBV5-8 to TRBJ1-5, with 8 bases lining up with TRBD1. Trimming cost V 4 bases and J 6 bases; bases outside gene matches: 9. The CDR3 totals 15 residues. Germline V CDR1 and CDR2: SGHTS, YDEGEE. The CDR3 spells CASSRGQDSGQPQHF. In DNA, the CDR3 is TGTGCCAGCAGCAGGGGACAGGATAGTGGTCAGCCCCAGCATTTT.

This clone has just a few counts. The chain joins TRBV5-1 to TRBJ1-6, with D possibly matching TRBD1 (6 bases). V dropped 0 bases and J dropped 10 bases, with 23 bases sitting between them. This CDR3 has 18 residues. Germline values: CDR1 SGHRS, CDR2 YFSETQ. The CDR3 sequence is CASSLATGRVDGRSPLHF. In DNA form, the CDR3 reads TGCGCCAGCAGCTTGGCCACAGGGAGGGTGGACGGGAGATCACCCCTCCACTTT.

The genes are TRBV18 and TRBJ1-2, with 9 positions matching TRBD1. V shed 3 bases, J shed 5 bases, and the junction held 4 bases outside the gene matches. The CDR3 spans 14 residues. CDR1 and CDR2 from the germline V gene are KGHSH and LQKENI. The CDR3 sequence: CASSPRQGEYGYTF. CDR3 coding DNA: TGTGCCAGCTCACCGCGACAGGGGGAATATGGCTACACCTTC.

This clone was found a few times. J is TRBJ2-1 and V is TRBV7-6; D gene uncertain. The germline CDR1 and CDR2 sequences are SGHVS and FNYEAQ. Trimming removed 4 bases at V and 7 bases at J, with 8 bases between. The CDR3 spans 12 residues. CDR3 nucleotides: TGTGCCAGCAGCTACACCCCGAATGAGCAGTTCTTC. Residues: CASSYTPNEQFF.

This clone was seen a handful of times. The chain is built from TRBV7-9 and TRBJ2-7; a weak D match, TRBD1 (7 bases). CDR1 is SEHNR, CDR2 FQNEAQ, per germline (reference sequence). V was pared by 5 bases and J by 3 bases, with 20 bases between. The CDR3 is 16 amino acids. CDR3 in DNA: TGTGCCAGCAGCCCCCAGGGGGGTCAGGACTACTACGAGCAGTACTTC. Translation gives CASSPQGGQDYYEQYF.

The chain has TRBV7-2 and TRBJ1-1; 8 nucleotides align to TRBD1. This CDR3 is 16 amino acids long. Unmatched junction bases numbered 9, after V lost 5 bases and J lost 1 base. Germline-derived CDR1 and CDR2 are SGHTA and FQGNSA. The CDR3 loop reads CASSPRAGGRNTEAFF. CDR3 nucleotides: TGTGCCAGCAGCCCAAGGGCAGGGGGCAGGAACACTGAAGCTTTCTTT.

The rearrangement links TRBV5-1 to TRBJ2-5; TRBD2 matches 15 bases. V lost 4 bases to trimming and J lost 5 bases; unmatched junction nucleotides: 6. Germline CDR1 and CDR2: SGHRS and YFSETQ. This CDR3 has 16 residues. The CDR3 DNA is TGCGCCAGCAGCGCCGGACTAGCGGGGGGGTGGGAGACCCAGTACTTC. Protein product: CASSAGLAGGWETQYF.

This clone has just a few counts. This rearrangement joins TRBV5-4 to TRBJ2-1; D unresolved. CDR3 length: 15 amino acids. V was trimmed by 5 bases and J by 0 bases, leaving 12 bases between them. Germline CDR1 is SGHNT and CDR2 is YYREEE (reference sequence). The CDR3 coding sequence is TGTGCCAGCAGAACCGAACAGAGCTCCTACAATGAGCAGTTCTTC. Translated, it gives CASRTEQSSYNEQFF.

This clone occurred a few times. The chain combines TRBV4-3 with TRBJ1-5, with D perhaps matching TRBD1 (6 bases). V lost 1 base and J lost 6, with 16 bases in between. This CDR3 contains 16 residues. The germline V gene has CDR1 LGHNA and CDR2 YSLEER. The CDR3 region has the DNA TGCGCCAGCAGCCAAGTGTACCCGGGGGGCGGTCAGCCCCAGCATTTT. Encoded protein: CASSQVYPGGGQPQHF.

The chain links TRBV18 to TRBJ1-2; D is possibly TRBD1 (5 bases). V was pared by 8 bases and J by 6 bases, with 22 bases between. This CDR3 comprises 15 residues. The germline V gene encodes CDR1 KGHSH and CDR2 LQKENI. This chain's CDR3 is CASATVDETANGYTF. In DNA form, the CDR3 reads TGTGCCAGCGCAACGGTGGACGAGACAGCAAATGGCTACACCTTC.

J is TRBJ1-2 and V is TRBV6-5, with unresolved D. The CDR3 runs to 14 residues. V lost 4 bases, J lost 3 bases, and 12 bases lay in between. CDR1 MNHEY and CDR2 SVGAGI come from the germline V gene. The CDR3 spells CASSSGMGDYGYTF. CDR3 coding DNA: TGTGCCAGCAGTTCGGGTATGGGTGACTATGGCTACACCTTC.

The chain combines TRBV25-1 with TRBJ1-3; TRBD1 is a possible D gene (6 bases). Per the germline V gene, CDR1 is MGHDK and CDR2 is SYGVNS. V was pared by 2 bases and J by 0 bases, with 11 bases between. The CDR3 contains 16 residues. CDR3 sequence (DNA): TGTGCCAGCAGTGAAAAGGGGGTCCACTCTGGAAACACCATATATTTT. Translating gives CASSEKGVHSGNTIYF.

The chain is built from TRBV29-1 and TRBJ1-2, with 7 bases aligning to TRBD1. CDR3 length equals 12 residues. With 1 base clipped from V and 7 bases from J, the junction kept 3 bases outside the gene matches. Germline V gives CDR1 SQVTM, CDR2 ANQGSEA. CDR3 protein: CSVEGGGGGYTF. Here the CDR3 DNA reads TGCAGCGTTGAAGGAGGGGGCGGTGGCTACACCTTC.

This sequence joins TRBV4-3 and TRBJ2-5; D possibly corresponds to TRBD1 (5 bases). The J call may be mistaken, given a closer DNA end match to TRBJ2-7. Germline CDR1 is LGHNA and CDR2 is YSLEER. The length of the CDR3 is 13 residues. CDR3 region: CASSLGATYEQYF. CDR3 coding DNA: TGCGCCAGCAGCCTAGGGGCTACCTACGAGCAGTACTTC.

The chain uses TRBV6-5 and TRBJ1-2; the D is unclear. Trimming cost V 0 bases and J 2 bases, with 7 bases left between them. This CDR3 has 14 amino acids. Germline assignment: CDR1 MNHEY and CDR2 SVGAGI. This CDR3 is CASSYSPQNYGYTF. The CDR3 DNA reads TGTGCCAGCAGTTACTCGCCCCAGAACTATGGCTACACCTTC.

The chain has TRBV7-2 and TRBJ2-3, with 7 positions matching TRBD1. J was trimmed by 4 bases and V by 7 bases; bases with no gene match: 8. CDR1 and CDR2 (germline): SGHTA, FQGNSA. The CDR3 consists of 14 residues. The CDR3 reads CASKQGYISDTQYF. CDR3 DNA: TGTGCCAGCAAACAGGGGTACATTTCAGATACGCAGTATTTT. Together with reference TRBV7-2 and TRBJ2-3, the CDR3 gives the full variable domain: GAGVSQSPSNKVTEKGKDVELRCDPISGHTALYWYRQSLGQGLEFLIYFQGNSAPDKSGLPSDRFSAERTGGSVSTLTIQRTQQEDSAVYLCASKQGYISDTQYFGPGTRLTVL.

This clone was picked up a small number of times. The gene calls are TRBV19 and TRBJ1-5; 12 bases agree with TRBD1. V shed 6 bases, J shed 5 bases, and the junction held 5 bases outside the gene matches. This CDR3 has 15 amino acids. CDR1 and CDR2 (germline): LNHDA, SQIVND (reference sequence). The chain's CDR3 is CASSRDRGLDQPQHF. As DNA, the CDR3 is TGTGCCAGTAGCCGGGACAGGGGGCTCGATCAGCCCCAGCATTTT.